These T cell receptor beta chains were read from a single sample in a study of cytomegalovirus exposure and HLA in healthy donors. Repertoires were generated with immunoSEQ multiplex PCR, while TCRdb's copy carries only in-frame clones and drops some. This table lists approximately 150,000 clones. The sequenced material came from PBMCs. Every receptor here comes from a woman younger than 35 in good health and CMV-seronegative. The CDR3 runs from the conserved cysteine through the conserved F or W. A D gene is named only where the DNA matches it firmly.

v_gene	d_gene	j_gene	CDR3nt	CDR3aa
TRBV6-1	.	TRBJ1-5	TGTGCCAGCAGTGAAGCTGCGACAGGATATAGCAATCAGCCCCAGCATTTT	CASSEAATGYSNQPQHF
TRBV27	TRBD1	TRBJ2-7	TGTGCCAGCAGTTCCCCGGGACAGGCCTACGAGCAGTACTTC	CASSSPGQAYEQYF
TRBV6-1	.	TRBJ2-5	TGTGCCAGCAGTGAAGCTAGCGGAGGGGTGGAGACCCAGTACTTC	CASSEASGGVETQYF
TRBV5-1	.	TRBJ2-3	TGCGCCAGCAGCTCGATGACTAGCACAGATACGCAGTATTTT	CASSSMTSTDTQYF
TRBV7-3	TRBD2	TRBJ2-3	TGTGCCAGCAGCCTGGGGTTAGCGGGATACACAGATACGCAGTATTTT	CASSLGLAGYTDTQYF
TRBV10-3	.	TRBJ2-1	TGTGCCATCAGTGAGGGGAACAGGGCAATCGATGAGCAGTTCTTC	CAISEGNRAIDEQFF
TRBV7-8	.	TRBJ2-1	TGTGCCAGCAGCTCTTACACCGGGATCCACTACAATGAGCAGTTCTTC	CASSSYTGIHYNEQFF
TRBV30	.	TRBJ1-1	TGTGCCTGGGGGCAGGGTAGGACTGAAGCTTTCTTT	CAWGQGRTEAFF
TRBV2	.	TRBJ2-7	TGTGCCAGCAAGAGAGACAGGAACTCCTACGAGCAGTACTTC	CASKRDRNSYEQYF
TRBV30	TRBD2	TRBJ2-1	TGTGCCTGGAGGGGACTAGACTACAATGAGCAGTTCTTC	CAWRGLDYNEQFF
TRBV2	.	TRBJ2-1	TGTGCCAGCCGAAGTGTGGGAGAGGACTACAATGAGCAGTTCTTC	CASRSVGEDYNEQFF
TRBV7-9	.	TRBJ1-1	TGTGCCAGCAGTTCCCGACAGAGCCAGATGAACACTGAAGCTTTCTTT	CASSSRQSQMNTEAFF
TRBV2	.	TRBJ2-7	TGTGCCAGCAGTCCCCGACAGGCTGCAGAGCAGTACTTC	CASSPRQAAEQYF
TRBV4-1	TRBD1	TRBJ2-1	TGCGCCAGCAGCCAAGGAGTCCCGGGACAGGTTTACAATGAGCAGTTCTTC	CASSQGVPGQVYNEQFF
TRBV2	.	TRBJ2-1	TGTGCCAGCGTTCCGCCCTCGACAGGAAGCTACAATGAGCAGTTCTTC	CASVPPSTGSYNEQFF
TRBV5-4	TRBD2	TRBJ2-1	TGTGCCAGCAGCCCATATTGGACTAGCGGGAGTCATGAGCAGTTCTTC	CASSPYWTSGSHEQFF
TRBV7-2	.	TRBJ1-5	TGTGCCAGCGCTGAAGGGGGGGGATCTCAGCCCCAGCATTTT	CASAEGGGSQPQHF
TRBV18	.	TRBJ2-3	TGTGCCAGCTCACCTTCCTTTAGCACAGATACGCAGTATTTT	CASSPSFSTDTQYF